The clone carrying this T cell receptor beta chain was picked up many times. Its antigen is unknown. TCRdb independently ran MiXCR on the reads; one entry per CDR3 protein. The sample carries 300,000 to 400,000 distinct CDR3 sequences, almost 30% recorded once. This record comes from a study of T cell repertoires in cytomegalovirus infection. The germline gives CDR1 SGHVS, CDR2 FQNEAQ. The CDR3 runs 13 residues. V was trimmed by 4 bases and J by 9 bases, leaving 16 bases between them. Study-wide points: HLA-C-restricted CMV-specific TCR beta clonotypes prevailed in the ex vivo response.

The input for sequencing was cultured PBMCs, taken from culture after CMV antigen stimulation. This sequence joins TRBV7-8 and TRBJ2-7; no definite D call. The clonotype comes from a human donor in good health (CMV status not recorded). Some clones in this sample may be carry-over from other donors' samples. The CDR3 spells CASSSGPTTGQYF. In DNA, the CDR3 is TGTGCCAGCAGCTCGGGTCCGACCACGGGGCAGTACTTC.